This section outlines one T cell receptor beta chain sequence together with its context. Its matching antigen is unknown. Via MiXCR, TCRdb re-called the 5' RACE reads, giving one row per CDR3 protein. Counted here are roughly 20,000 distinct CDR3 sequences, 2.5% to 3% occurring once; the ten biggest clones make up 7% to 8%. This entry belongs to a study of spatial heterogeneity in lung cancer. Study-wide results and limits: Counts of expanded alpha and beta TCRs within tumors tracked the tumor nonsynonymous mutation count. As ubiquitous and regional nonsynonymous mutations varied, counts of ubiquitous and regional expanded TCRs tracked them, respectively.

Germline V gene data show CDR1 as SGHRS and CDR2 as YFSETQ. This CDR3 contains 15 residues. Deletions cut 4 bases from V and 6 bases from J, with 18 bases between. The time point denotes: sample taken at primary tumor resection. This sequence joins TRBV5-1 and TRBJ2-3; no firm D call. The starting material was lung tumor tissue, obtained at surgery. This receptor was obtained from a male donor with early-stage non-small cell lung cancer. CDR3 bases: TGCGCCAGCAGCGGACGACCTGGCGGCCTGGATACGCAGTATTTT. The encoded protein is CASSGRPGGLDTQYF.